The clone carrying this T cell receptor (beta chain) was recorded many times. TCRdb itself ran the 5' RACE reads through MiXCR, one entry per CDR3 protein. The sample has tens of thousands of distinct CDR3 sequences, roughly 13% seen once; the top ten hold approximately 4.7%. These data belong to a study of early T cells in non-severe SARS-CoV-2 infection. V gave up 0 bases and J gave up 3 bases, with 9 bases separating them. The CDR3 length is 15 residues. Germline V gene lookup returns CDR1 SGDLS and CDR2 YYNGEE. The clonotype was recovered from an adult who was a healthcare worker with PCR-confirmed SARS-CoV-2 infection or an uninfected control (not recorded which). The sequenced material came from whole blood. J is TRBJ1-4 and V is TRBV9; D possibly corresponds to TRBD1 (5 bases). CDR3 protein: CASSVVGEANEKLFF. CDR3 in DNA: TGTGCCAGCAGCGTAGTAGGGGAAGCTAATGAAAAACTGTTTTTT.